The rows below give T cell receptor beta chains drawn from one sample of a study of sequential checkpoint blockade in melanoma. Assay used: immunoSEQ multiplex PCR; TCRdb lists only in-frame clones, some missing. The sample has over 10,000 clones, approximately 68% seen once; the top ten hold about 20%. The source material was CD8+ T cells sorted from blood (inferred from file names), sampled from a patient given nivolumab and ipilimumab in sequence. The source of these receptors is a human donor with melanoma. The CDR3 runs from the conserved cysteine through the conserved F or W. A D gene is named only where the DNA matches it firmly. Clone size is given for some rows only: seen once, a few or many times, or a class if the clone is expanded.

clone_size	v_call	d_call	j_call	cdr3_aa	cdr3_nt
NA	TRBV9	TRBD2	TRBJ2-1	CASSVRLAVDYNEQFF	TGTGCCAGCAGCGTACGACTAGCGGTCGACTACAATGAGCAGTTCTTC
NA	TRBV6-1	NA	TRBJ1-3	CASSERPGATSSDTIYF	TGTGCCAGCAGTGAAAGACCGGGAGCCACCTCAAGCGACACCATATATTTT
NA	TRBV4-1	NA	TRBJ1-6	CASSQASYNSPLHF	TGCGCCAGCAGCCAAGCCTCCTATAATTCACCCCTCCATTTT
NA	TRBV7-2	NA	TRBJ1-6	CASSLGNSPLHF	TGTGCCAGCAGCTTGGGCAATTCACCCCTCCACTTT
NA	TRBV5-6	TRBD1	TRBJ2-1	CASSRTGWGQFF	TGTGCCAGCAGCCGGACAGGATGGGGGCAGTTCTTC
NA	TRBV10-3	TRBD2	TRBJ2-3	CAISEVSSGRFTDTQYF	TGTGCCATCAGTGAAGTTAGTAGCGGGAGGTTCACAGATACGCAGTATTTT
once	TRBV7-9	TRBD1	TRBJ2-7	CASSPRGQGYYEQYF	TGTGCCAGCAGTCCTAGAGGACAGGGTTACTACGAGCAGTACTTC
NA	TRBV5-1	TRBD2	TRBJ2-1	CASSSPGGAGGPGTYNEQFF	TGCGCCAGCAGCTCCCCCGGAGGAGCGGGAGGGCCAGGAACCTACAATGAGCAGTTCTTC
NA	TRBV5-6	NA	TRBJ2-5	CASSSGLSDWGQSGETQYF	TGTGCCAGCAGCTCGGGACTATCGGATTGGGGGCAGAGTGGGGAGACCCAGTACTTC
NA	TRBV30	TRBD2	TRBJ2-5	CACLAGGPSWETQYF	TGTGCCTGTTTAGCGGGAGGGCCCTCGTGGGAGACCCAGTACTTC
once	TRBV15	TRBD1	TRBJ2-7	CATSTTGTNEQYF	TGTGCCACCAGCACGACAGGGACGAACGAGCAGTACTTC
NA	TRBV30	NA	TRBJ2-1	CAWSISNNEQFF	TGTGCCTGGAGTATTAGCAACAATGAGCAGTTCTTC
NA	TRBV27	TRBD1	TRBJ2-3	CASSLLGQGGDTQYF	TGTGCCAGCAGTTTATTGGGACAGGGGGGAGATACGCAGTATTTT
NA	TRBV28	TRBD1	TRBJ1-2	CASSQGQGAPPRGYTF	TGTGCCAGCAGTCAAGGACAGGGGGCGCCCCCGAGAGGCTACACCTTC
few	TRBV28	NA	TRBJ2-7	CASRIGMAYEQYF	TGTGCCAGCAGAATCGGGATGGCTTACGAGCAGTACTTC
few	TRBV15	TRBD1	TRBJ2-5	CATSMFGTGGAETQYF	TGTGCCACCAGCATGTTCGGGACAGGGGGCGCGGAGACCCAGTACTTC
NA	TRBV6-6	NA	TRBJ1-2	CASSPRTYYGYTF	TGTGCCAGCAGTCCCCGGACTTACTATGGCTACACCTTC
few	TRBV7-9	NA	TRBJ1-2	CASSTDSSFYGYTF	TGTGCCAGCAGCACGGACTCTTCCTTCTATGGCTACACCTTC
NA	TRBV7-8	TRBD1	TRBJ2-7	CASSSQGDEQYF	TGTGCCAGCAGCTCGCAGGGGGACGAGCAGTACTTC
NA	TRBV7-9	TRBD2	TRBJ2-3	CAGRGSTDTQYF	TGTGCCGGGCGGGGGAGCACAGATACGCAGTATTTT
NA	TRBV4-1	TRBD1	TRBJ1-3	CASSRRDRSSGNTIYF	TGCGCCAGCAGCCGACGGGACAGGAGCTCTGGAAACACCATATATTTT
few	TRBV25-1	TRBD2	TRBJ2-1	CASSDGASGLNEQFF	TGTGCCAGCAGTGACGGAGCTAGCGGATTGAATGAGCAGTTCTTC
NA	TRBV7-9	TRBD1	TRBJ2-3	CASSFGQGATDTQYF	TGTGCCAGCAGCTTCGGACAGGGGGCAACAGATACGCAGTATTTT
few	TRBV5-4	TRBD1	TRBJ1-2	CASSEQWGTGDYGYTF	TGTGCCAGCAGCGAACAATGGGGGACAGGGGACTATGGCTACACCTTC
few	TRBV6-5	TRBD1	TRBJ1-6	CAGSSDRGLSPLHF	TGTGCCGGCAGCTCGGACAGGGGGCTTTCACCCCTCCACTTT
NA	TRBV27	TRBD2	TRBJ2-4	CASRAGGFGAKNIQYF	TGTGCCAGCAGAGCGGGAGGTTTCGGGGCCAAAAACATTCAGTACTTC
NA	TRBV10-3	NA	TRBJ2-3	CAISETVVGDTQYF	TGTGCCATCAGTGAGACGGTCGTCGGAGATACGCAGTATTTT
medium-sized	TRBV5-1	TRBD1	TRBJ2-7	CASSWGTVSEQYF	TGCGCCAGCAGCTGGGGGACAGTCTCCGAGCAGTACTTC
NA	TRBV5-6	TRBD1	TRBJ2-2	CASSLDRGNTGELFF	TGTGCCAGCAGCTTGGACAGGGGCAACACCGGGGAGCTGTTTTTT
once	TRBV19	NA	TRBJ2-1	CASSISPGDPYNEQFF	TGTGCCAGTAGTATATCCCCGGGAGACCCCTACAATGAGCAGTTCTTC
NA	TRBV4-1	NA	TRBJ2-7	CASSQEPAALDEQHF	TGCGCCAGCAGCCAAGAGCCAGCAGCCCTAGACGAGCAGCACTTC
NA	TRBV9	TRBD1	TRBJ2-7	CASSATGGNSYEQYF	TGTGCCAGCAGCGCGACAGGGGGGAACTCCTACGAGCAGTACTTC
NA	TRBV5-4	TRBD2	TRBJ2-1	CASSLLAGAHNEQFF	TGTGCCAGCAGCTTACTAGCGGGAGCACACAATGAGCAGTTCTTC